A selection of T cell receptor beta chains follows, all from one sample in a study of blood T cell repertoires in COVID-19. Generated by immunoSEQ multiplex PCR, the TCRdb table keeps only in-frame clones and is missing some. The sample includes roughly 120,000 clones, 82% seen only once; the top ten take roughly an eighth. Source material: peripheral blood. These receptors originate from a human donor in a cohort sampled during active COVID-19. Both conserved end residues are part of each CDR3. A D gene is named only where the DNA matches it firmly. The size field is filled for only some rows; it gives once, few, many or a size class.

abundance | j_gene | v_gene | d_gene | CDR3nt | CDR3aa
NA | TRBJ2-1 | TRBV2 | TRBD1 | TGTGCCAGCAGCAAGGACAGGGGCAATGAGCAGTTCTTC | CASSKDRGNEQFF
NA | TRBJ2-1 | TRBV29-1 | NA | TGCAGCGTTGTTAAGGAGACAGGGAGGTCCTACAATGAGCAGTTCTTC | CSVVKETGRSYNEQFF
once | TRBJ2-2 | TRBV7-2 | NA | TGTGCCAGCAGCATAAACTCCGGGGAGCTGTTTTTT | CASSINSGELFF
few | TRBJ1-2 | TRBV19 | NA | TGTGCCAGTAGCGCCCAACAGGGTACAGCTAACTATGGCTACACCTTC | CASSAQQGTANYGYTF
once | TRBJ1-5 | TRBV7-8 | NA | TGTGCCAGCAGCTTAGCCCAGGATCAGCCCCAGCATTTT | CASSLAQDQPQHF
few | TRBJ1-5 | TRBV12-3/TRBV12-4 | NA | TGTGCCAGCAGTTCAGGAGGTCAGCCCCAGCATTTT | CASSSGGQPQHF
NA | TRBJ2-1 | TRBV10-3 | TRBD2 | TGTGCCATCAGTGCGTCGACTAGCGGGGGTCACAATGAGCAGTTCTTC | CAISASTSGGHNEQFF
NA | TRBJ1-4 | TRBV28 | TRBD1 | TGTGCCAGCAGTCCTCGACAGGGATTTAATGAAAAACTGTTTTTT | CASSPRQGFNEKLFF
NA | TRBJ2-1 | TRBV7-8 | TRBD2 | TGTGCCAGCAGCTTAGGGACTAGCCACAACAATGAGCAGTTCTTC | CASSLGTSHNNEQFF
NA | TRBJ1-2 | TRBV6-5 | NA | TGTGCCAGCAGTCCGACAGACTTCTATGGCTACACCTTC | CASSPTDFYGYTF
NA | TRBJ1-5 | TRBV19 | TRBD1 | TGTGCCAGTAGGCTGGCAGGGGGCGGGAGCAATCAGCCCCAGCATTTT | CASRLAGGGSNQPQHF
NA | TRBJ2-3 | TRBV7-2 | TRBD2 | TGTGCCAGCGGTCCGACGAGCGGGGGCAAGCAGTATTTT | CASGPTSGGKQYF
few | TRBJ1-2 | TRBV2 | NA | TGTGCCAGCAGAGCCGGACAGTTTGCTGGCTACACCTTC | CASRAGQFAGYTF
NA | TRBJ1-3 | TRBV6-1 | TRBD1 | TGTGCCAGCAGTGGTTCTCGGGACAGGGCATTTGGAAACACCATATATTTT | CASSGSRDRAFGNTIYF
NA | TRBJ2-1 | TRBV2 | TRBD1 | TGTGCCAGCAGTCCCCTCGGGACAGTCTACAATGAGCAGTTCTTC | CASSPLGTVYNEQFF
NA | TRBJ2-1 | TRBV15 | TRBD2 | TGTGCCACCAGCAGAGATCGAGCGGGGGAGTACAATGAGCAGTTCTTC | CATSRDRAGEYNEQFF
NA | TRBJ1-4 | TRBV6-1 | NA | TGTGCCAGCAGTGAAATCGTCGGGGATGAAAAACTGTTTTTT | CASSEIVGDEKLFF
NA | TRBJ2-7 | TRBV11-2 | TRBD2 | TGTGCCAGCAGCTTAGGGATAGCGGGGGGCCTGGGCGAGCAGTACTTC | CASSLGIAGGLGEQYF
few | TRBJ2-1 | TRBV4-1 | TRBD2 | TGCGCCAGCAGCCAGCCCACTAGCGGGGGGGCGAATGAGCAGTTCTTC | CASSQPTSGGANEQFF
once | TRBJ2-3 | TRBV19 | NA | TGTGCCAGTAGTATGGGGGAGGTCCCCAGCAGGATAGATACGCAGTATTTT | CASSMGEVPSRIDTQYF
NA | TRBJ2-7 | TRBV27 | TRBD2 | TGTGCCAGCAGTAACTATTATACTAGCGGGGGGGCCGGGTACGAGCAGTACTTC | CASSNYYTSGGAGYEQYF
NA | TRBJ1-5 | TRBV3-1/TRBV3-2 | TRBD1 | TGTGCCAGCAGCCAAGTCCTCAGGGGGGACAATCAGCCCCAGCATTTT | CASSQVLRGDNQPQHF